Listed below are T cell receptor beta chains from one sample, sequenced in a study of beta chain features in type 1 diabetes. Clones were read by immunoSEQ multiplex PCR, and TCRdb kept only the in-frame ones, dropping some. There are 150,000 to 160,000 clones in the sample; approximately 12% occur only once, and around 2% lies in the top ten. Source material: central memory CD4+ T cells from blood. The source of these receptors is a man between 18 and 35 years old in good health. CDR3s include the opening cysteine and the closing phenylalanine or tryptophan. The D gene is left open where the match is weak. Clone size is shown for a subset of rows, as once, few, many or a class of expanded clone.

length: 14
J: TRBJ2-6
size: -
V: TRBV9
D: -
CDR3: CASIPGPGANVLTF
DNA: TGTGCCAGCATCCCGGGGCCTGGGGCCAACGTCCTGACTTTC

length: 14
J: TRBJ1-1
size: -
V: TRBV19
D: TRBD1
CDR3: CASSREGAPTEAFF
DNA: TGTGCCAGTAGTAGGGAGGGGGCGCCCACTGAAGCTTTCTTT

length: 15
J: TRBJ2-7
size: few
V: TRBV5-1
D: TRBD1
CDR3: CASSPTTTGEYEQYF
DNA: TGCGCCAGCAGCCCCACAACGACAGGGGAGTACGAGCAGTACTTC

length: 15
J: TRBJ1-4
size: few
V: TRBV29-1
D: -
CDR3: CSVAQTGTDNEKLFF
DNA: TGCAGCGTTGCCCAAACAGGGACGGATAATGAAAAACTGTTTTTT

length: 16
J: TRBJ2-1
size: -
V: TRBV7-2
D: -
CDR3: CASSLGWTLGGNEQFF
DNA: TGTGCCAGCAGCTTAGGTTGGACACTAGGGGGCAATGAGCAGTTCTTC

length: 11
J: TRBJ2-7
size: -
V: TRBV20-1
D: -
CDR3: CSARGSYEQYF
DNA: TGCAGTGCTAGAGGGTCCTACGAGCAGTACTTC

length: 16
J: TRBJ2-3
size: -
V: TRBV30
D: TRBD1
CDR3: CAWSAYRGSGTDTQYF
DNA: TGTGCCTGGAGTGCCTACAGGGGCTCAGGCACAGATACGCAGTATTTT

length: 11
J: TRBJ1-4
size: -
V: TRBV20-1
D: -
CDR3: CSAAGNEKLFF
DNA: TGCAGTGCTGCCGGTAATGAAAAACTGTTTTTT

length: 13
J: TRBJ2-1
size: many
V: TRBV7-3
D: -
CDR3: CASSLMGYNEQFF
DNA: TGTGCCAGCAGCTTAATGGGATACAATGAGCAGTTCTTC

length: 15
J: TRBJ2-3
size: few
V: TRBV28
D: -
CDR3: CASSWAGVRTDTQYF
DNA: TGTGCCAGCAGTTGGGCAGGGGTTCGGACAGATACGCAGTATTTT

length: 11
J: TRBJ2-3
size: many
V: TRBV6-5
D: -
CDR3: CASSAADTQYF
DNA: TGTGCCAGCAGTGCGGCAGATACGCAGTATTTT

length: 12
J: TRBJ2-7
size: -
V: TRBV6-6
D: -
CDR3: CASSLKEGEQYF
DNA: TGTGCCAGCAGTCTGAAGGAGGGCGAGCAGTACTTC

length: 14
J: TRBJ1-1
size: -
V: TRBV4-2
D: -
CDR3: CASSQPRQDTEAFF
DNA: TGTGCCAGCAGCCAACCCCGACAGGACACTGAAGCTTTCTTT

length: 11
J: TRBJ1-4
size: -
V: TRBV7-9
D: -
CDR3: CASSSGGGLFF
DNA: TGTGCCAGCAGCTCCGGGGGTGGGCTGTTTTTT

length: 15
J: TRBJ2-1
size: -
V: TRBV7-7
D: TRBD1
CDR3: CASSPPGTGNNEQFF
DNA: TGTGCCAGCAGCCCCCCCGGGACAGGGAACAATGAGCAGTTCTTC

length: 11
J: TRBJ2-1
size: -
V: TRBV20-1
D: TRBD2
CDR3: CSAISGRASFF
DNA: TGCAGTGCAATTAGCGGGAGAGCATCCTTCTTC

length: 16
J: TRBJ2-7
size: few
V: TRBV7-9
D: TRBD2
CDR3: CASSQGRASGSHEQYF
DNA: TGTGCCAGCAGCCAAGGTCGAGCTAGCGGGAGTCACGAGCAGTACTTC

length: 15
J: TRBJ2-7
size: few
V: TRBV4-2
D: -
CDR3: CASSQAVAGSYEQYF
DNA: TGTGCCAGCAGCCAAGCCGTAGCCGGTTCCTACGAGCAGTACTTC

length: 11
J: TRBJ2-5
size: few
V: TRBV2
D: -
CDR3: CASSPEETQYF
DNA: TGTGCCAGCAGCCCTGAAGAGACCCAGTACTTC

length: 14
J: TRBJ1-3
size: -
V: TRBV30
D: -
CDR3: CAWSAGHSGNTIYF
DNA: TGTGCCTGGAGTGCGGGACACTCTGGAAACACCATATATTTT

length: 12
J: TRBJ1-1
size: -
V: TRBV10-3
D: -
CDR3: CAIRAENTEAFF
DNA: TGTGCCATCAGGGCAGAGAACACTGAAGCTTTCTTT

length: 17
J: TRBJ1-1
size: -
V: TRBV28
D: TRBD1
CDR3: CASSFPLQGAPGTEAFF
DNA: TGTGCCAGCAGTTTTCCACTACAGGGGGCGCCGGGCACTGAAGCTTTCTTT

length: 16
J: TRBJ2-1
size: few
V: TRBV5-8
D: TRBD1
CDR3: CASTLLGTGTGNEQFF
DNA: TGTGCCAGCACCCTATTGGGGACAGGGACGGGGAATGAGCAGTTCTTC

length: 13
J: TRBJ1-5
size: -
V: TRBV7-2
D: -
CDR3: CASSPMGFGPQHF
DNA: TGTGCCAGCAGCCCGATGGGATTTGGGCCCCAGCATTTT

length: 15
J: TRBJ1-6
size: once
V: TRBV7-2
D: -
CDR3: CASSLGGRGGSPLHF
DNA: TGTGCCAGCAGCTTAGGCGGAAGGGGTGGGTCACCCCTCCACTTT

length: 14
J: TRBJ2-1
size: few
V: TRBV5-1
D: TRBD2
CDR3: CASSPLGTNNEQFF
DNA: TGCGCCAGCAGCCCCCTCGGGACTAACAATGAGCAGTTCTTC

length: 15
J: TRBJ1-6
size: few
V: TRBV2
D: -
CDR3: CASSASGTGNSPLHF
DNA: TGTGCCAGCAGCGCCTCGGGGACGGGCAATTCACCCCTCCACTTT

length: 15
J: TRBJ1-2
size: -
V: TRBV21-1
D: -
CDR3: CASSTCGRANYGYTF
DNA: TGTGCCAGCAGCACGTGCGGGAGAGCTAACTATGGCTACACCTTC

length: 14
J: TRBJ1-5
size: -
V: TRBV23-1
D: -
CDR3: CASSPDYSNQPQHF
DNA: TGCGCCAGCAGTCCCGATTATAGCAATCAGCCCCAGCATTTT

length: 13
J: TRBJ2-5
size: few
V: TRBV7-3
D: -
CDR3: CASSLSWQETQYF
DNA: TGTGCCAGCAGCTTATCCTGGCAAGAGACCCAGTACTTC

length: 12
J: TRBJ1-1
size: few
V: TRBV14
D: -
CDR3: CASSQDWGEAFF
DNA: TGTGCCAGCAGCCAAGACTGGGGTGAAGCTTTCTTT

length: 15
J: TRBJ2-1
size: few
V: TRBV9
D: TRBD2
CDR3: CASSAPGLAVEKQFF
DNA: TGTGCCAGCAGCGCCCCGGGACTAGCGGTTGAAAAGCAGTTCTTC

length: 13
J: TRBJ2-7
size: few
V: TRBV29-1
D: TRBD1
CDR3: CSAEGTGLNEQYF
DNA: TGCAGCGCCGAAGGGACAGGGCTCAACGAGCAGTACTTC

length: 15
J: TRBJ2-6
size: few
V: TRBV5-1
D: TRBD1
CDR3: CASSVTGAGANVLTF
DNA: TGCGCCAGCAGCGTGACAGGGGCTGGGGCCAACGTCCTGACTTTC

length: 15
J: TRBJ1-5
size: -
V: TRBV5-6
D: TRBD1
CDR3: CASSLDGTGGQPQHF
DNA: TGTGCCAGCAGCTTGGATGGGACAGGTGGTCAGCCCCAGCATTTT

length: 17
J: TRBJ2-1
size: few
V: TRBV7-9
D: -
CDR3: CASSPRIMGTSYNEQFF
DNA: TGTGCCAGCAGCCCTAGGATCATGGGAACCTCCTACAATGAGCAGTTCTTC

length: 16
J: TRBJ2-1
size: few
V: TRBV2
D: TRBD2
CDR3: CASSWTSGSRDNEQFF
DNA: TGTGCCAGCAGTTGGACTAGCGGGAGCAGGGACAATGAGCAGTTCTTC

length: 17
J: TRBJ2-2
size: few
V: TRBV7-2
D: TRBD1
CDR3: CASSLKGTGRNTGELFF
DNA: TGTGCCAGCAGCTTAAAGGGGACAGGGAGGAACACCGGGGAGCTGTTTTTT

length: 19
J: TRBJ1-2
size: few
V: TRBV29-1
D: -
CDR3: CSVEGVRERPEAGDYGYTF
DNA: TGCAGCGTTGAAGGTGTAAGGGAGAGGCCAGAGGCTGGGGACTATGGCTACACCTTC

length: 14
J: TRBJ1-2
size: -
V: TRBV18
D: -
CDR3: CASSPDQALYGYTF
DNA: TGTGCCAGCTCACCGGACCAGGCGCTTTATGGCTACACCTTC

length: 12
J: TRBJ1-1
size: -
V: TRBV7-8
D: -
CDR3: CASVRQDTEAFF
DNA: TGTGCCAGCGTGAGACAGGACACTGAAGCTTTCTTT

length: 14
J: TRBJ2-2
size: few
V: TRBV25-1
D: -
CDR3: CASSQAPNTGELFF
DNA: TGTGCCAGCTCCCAGGCGCCGAACACCGGGGAGCTGTTTTTT

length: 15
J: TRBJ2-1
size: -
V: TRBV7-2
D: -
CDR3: CASSLEESSYNEQFF
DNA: TGTGCCAGCAGCTTAGAGGAGAGCTCCTACAATGAGCAGTTCTTC

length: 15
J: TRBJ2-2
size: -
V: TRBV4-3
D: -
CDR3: CASSQDTPNTGELFF
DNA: TGCGCCAGCAGCCAAGACACTCCGAACACCGGGGAGCTGTTTTTT

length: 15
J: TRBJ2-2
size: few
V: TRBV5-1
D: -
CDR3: CASSLRIGSTGELFF
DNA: TGCGCCAGCAGCTTGAGAATTGGAAGCACCGGGGAGCTGTTTTTT

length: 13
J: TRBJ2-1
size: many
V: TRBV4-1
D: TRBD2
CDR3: CASLGLAGGEQFF
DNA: TGCGCCTCCCTTGGACTAGCGGGAGGTGAGCAGTTCTTC

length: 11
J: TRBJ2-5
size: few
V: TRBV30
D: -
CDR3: CAWSVVETQYF
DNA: TGTGCCTGGAGTGTAGTCGAGACCCAGTACTTC

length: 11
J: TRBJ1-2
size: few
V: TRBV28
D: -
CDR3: CASSLDSLRDF
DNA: TGTGCCAGCAGTTTGGACTCCCTACGGGACTTC

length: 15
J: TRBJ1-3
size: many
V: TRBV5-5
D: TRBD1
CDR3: CASSSDRGSGNTIYF
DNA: TGTGCCAGCAGCTCAGACAGGGGCTCTGGAAACACCATATATTTT